The source of this T cell receptor (beta chain) is a study of blood T cell repertoires in COVID-19. Study-level background: The United States, Italy and Spain were the sources of the acute and convalescent COVID-19 samples. PBMCs, B-cell-depleted T cells, or T cells provided the cDNA or gDNA that made up the material.

Per the original data handling: Estimation of nucleated cell counts was performed using reference gene primer amplification. TCRdb keeps only in-frame clones here, not all; method: immunoSEQ multiplex PCR. That table gives V, J and clone size, and the DNA gave D and trimming. The repertoire includes about 230,000 clones, about 85% of them detected once, and around a sixth sits in the top ten. The CDR3 is 17 residues long. V was cut by 0 bases and J by 3 bases, with 14 bases left in between. Germline lookup yields CDR1 KGHSH and CDR2 LQKENI. The rearrangement joins TRBV18 to TRBJ1-4, with D maybe TRBD1 (6 bases). The material sequenced was peripheral blood. This clonotype originated in a woman aged 80 or over with active or convalescent COVID-19. The CDR3 loop reads CASSPPFGGLANEKLFF. CDR3 in DNA: TGTGCCAGCTCACCACCGTTCGGGGGGCTGGCTAATGAAAAACTGTTTTTT.